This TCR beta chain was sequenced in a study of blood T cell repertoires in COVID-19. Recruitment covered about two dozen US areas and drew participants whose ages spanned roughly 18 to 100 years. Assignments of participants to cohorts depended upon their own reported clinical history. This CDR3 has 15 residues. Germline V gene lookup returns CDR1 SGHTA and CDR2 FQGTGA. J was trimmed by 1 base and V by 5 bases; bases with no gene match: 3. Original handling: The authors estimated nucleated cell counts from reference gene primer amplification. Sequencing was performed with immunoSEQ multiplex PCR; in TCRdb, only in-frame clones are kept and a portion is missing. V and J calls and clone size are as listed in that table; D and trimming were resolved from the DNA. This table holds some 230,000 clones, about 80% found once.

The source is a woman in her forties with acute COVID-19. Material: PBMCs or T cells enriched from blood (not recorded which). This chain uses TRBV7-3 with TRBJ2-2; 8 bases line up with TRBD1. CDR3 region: CASSATGGNTGELFF. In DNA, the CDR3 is TGTGCCAGCAGCGCAACAGGGGGGAACACCGGGGAGCTGTTTTTT.